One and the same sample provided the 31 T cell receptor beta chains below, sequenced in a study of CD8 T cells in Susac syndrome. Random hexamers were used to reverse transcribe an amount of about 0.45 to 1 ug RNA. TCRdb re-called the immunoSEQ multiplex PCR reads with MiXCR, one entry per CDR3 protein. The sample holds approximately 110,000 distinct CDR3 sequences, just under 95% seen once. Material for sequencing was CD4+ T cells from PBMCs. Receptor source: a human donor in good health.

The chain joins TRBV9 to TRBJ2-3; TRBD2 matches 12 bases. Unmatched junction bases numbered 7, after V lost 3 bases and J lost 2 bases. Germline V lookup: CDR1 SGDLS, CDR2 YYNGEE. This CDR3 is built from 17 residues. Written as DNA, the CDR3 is TGTGCCAGCAGCGACCCTAGCGGGAGGGCTAACACAGATACGCAGTATTTT. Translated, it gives CASSDPSGRANTDTQYF.

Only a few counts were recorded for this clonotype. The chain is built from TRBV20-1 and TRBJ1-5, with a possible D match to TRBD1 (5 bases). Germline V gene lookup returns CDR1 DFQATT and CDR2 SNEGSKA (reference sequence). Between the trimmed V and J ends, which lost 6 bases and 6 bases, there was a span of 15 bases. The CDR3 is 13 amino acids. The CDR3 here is CSAGGQGGQPQHF. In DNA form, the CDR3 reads TGCAGTGCCGGAGGGCAGGGTGGTCAGCCCCAGCATTTT.

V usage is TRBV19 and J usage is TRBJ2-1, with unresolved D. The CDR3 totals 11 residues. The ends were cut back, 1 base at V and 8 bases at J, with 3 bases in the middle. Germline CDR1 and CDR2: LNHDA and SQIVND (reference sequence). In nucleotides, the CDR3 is TGTGCCAGTAGTATAGGGGATGAGCAGTTCTTC. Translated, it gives CASSIGDEQFF. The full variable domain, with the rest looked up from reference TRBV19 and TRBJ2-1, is DGGITQSPKYLFRKEGQNVTLSCEQNLNHDAMYWYRQDPGQGLRLIYYSQIVNDFQKGDIAEGYSVSREKKESFPLTVTSAQKNPTAFYLCASSIGDEQFFGPGTRLTVL.

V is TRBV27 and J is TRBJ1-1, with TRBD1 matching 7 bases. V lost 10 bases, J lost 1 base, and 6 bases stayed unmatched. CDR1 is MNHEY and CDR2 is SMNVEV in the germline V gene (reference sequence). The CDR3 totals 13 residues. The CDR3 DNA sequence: TGTGCCACCGGACAGGCCACGAACACTGAAGCTTTCTTT. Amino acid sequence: CATGQATNTEAFF.

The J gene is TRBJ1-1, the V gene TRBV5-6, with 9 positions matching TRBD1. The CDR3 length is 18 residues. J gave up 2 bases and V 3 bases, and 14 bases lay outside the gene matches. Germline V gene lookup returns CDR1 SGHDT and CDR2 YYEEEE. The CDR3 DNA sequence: TGTGCCAGCAGCTCCGCCTTTTACAGGGGGCCTCTTAACACTGAAGCTTTCTTT. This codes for CASSSAFYRGPLNTEAFF. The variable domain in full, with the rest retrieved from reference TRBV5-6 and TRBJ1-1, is DAGVTQSPTHLIKTRGQQVTLRCSPKSGHDTVSWYQQALGQGPQFIFQYYEEEERQRGNFPDRFSGHQFPNYSSELNVNALLLGDSALYLCASSSAFYRGPLNTEAFFGQGTRLTVV.

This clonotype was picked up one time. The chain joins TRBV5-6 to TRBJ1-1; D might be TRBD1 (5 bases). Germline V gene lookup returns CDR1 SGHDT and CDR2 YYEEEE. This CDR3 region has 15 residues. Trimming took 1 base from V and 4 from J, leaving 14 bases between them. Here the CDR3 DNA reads TGTGCCAGCAGCTTGAATCTACTCGGGGGCACTGAAGCTTTCTTT. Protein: CASSLNLLGGTEAFF.

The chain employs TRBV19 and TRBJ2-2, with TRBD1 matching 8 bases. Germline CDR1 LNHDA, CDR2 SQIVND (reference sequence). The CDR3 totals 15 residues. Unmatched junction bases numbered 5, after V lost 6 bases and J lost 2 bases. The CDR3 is CASRGQGKNTGELFF. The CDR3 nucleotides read TGTGCCAGTAGAGGACAGGGAAAAAACACCGGGGAGCTGTTTTTT. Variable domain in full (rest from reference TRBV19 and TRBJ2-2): DGGITQSPKYLFRKEGQNVTLSCEQNLNHDAMYWYRQDPGQGLRLIYYSQIVNDFQKGDIAEGYSVSREKKESFPLTVTSAQKNPTAFYLCASRGQGKNTGELFFGEGSRLTVL.

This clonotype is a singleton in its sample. The CDR3 protein is CASSYRRTRTAGELFF. The CDR3 DNA sequence: TGTGCCAGCAGTTACCGTAGAACGAGAACAGCCGGGGAGCTGTTTTTT. This rearrangement joins TRBV6-5 to TRBJ2-2; no reliable D call. The germline V gene has CDR1 MNHEY and CDR2 SVGAGI. The CDR3 consists of 16 residues. Trimming cost V 2 bases and J 6 bases, with 16 bases left between them.

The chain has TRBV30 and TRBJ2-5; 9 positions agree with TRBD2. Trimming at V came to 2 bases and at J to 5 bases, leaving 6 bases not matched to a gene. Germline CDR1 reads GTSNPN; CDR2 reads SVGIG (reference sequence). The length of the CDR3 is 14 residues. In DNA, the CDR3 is TGTGCCTGGAGTAGCGGGGGGAGTGGGGAGACCCAGTACTTC. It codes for CAWSSGGSGETQYF.

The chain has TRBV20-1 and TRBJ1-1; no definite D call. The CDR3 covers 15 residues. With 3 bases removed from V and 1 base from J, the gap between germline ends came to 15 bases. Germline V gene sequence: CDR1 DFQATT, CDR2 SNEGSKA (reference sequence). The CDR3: CSASAPGLGNTEAFF. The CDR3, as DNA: TGCAGTGCTAGTGCCCCTGGTTTGGGGAACACTGAAGCTTTCTTT.

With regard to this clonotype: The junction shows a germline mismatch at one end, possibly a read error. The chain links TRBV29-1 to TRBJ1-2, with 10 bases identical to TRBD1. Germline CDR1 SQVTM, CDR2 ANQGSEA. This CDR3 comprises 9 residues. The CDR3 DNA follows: TGCAGCGTTGGGACAGGGGGAAATTTC. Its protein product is CSVGTGGNF.

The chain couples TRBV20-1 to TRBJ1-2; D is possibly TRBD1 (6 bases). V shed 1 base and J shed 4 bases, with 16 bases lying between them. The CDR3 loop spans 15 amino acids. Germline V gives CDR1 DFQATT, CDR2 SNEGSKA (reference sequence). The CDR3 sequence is CSARAPRGAAYGYTF. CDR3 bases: TGCAGTGCTAGAGCTCCGCGGGGGGCCGCCTATGGCTACACCTTC.

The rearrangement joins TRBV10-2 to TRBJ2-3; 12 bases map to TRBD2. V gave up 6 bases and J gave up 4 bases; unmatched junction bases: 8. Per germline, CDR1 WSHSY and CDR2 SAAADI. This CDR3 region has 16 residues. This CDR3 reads CASRTLTSGSPDTQYF. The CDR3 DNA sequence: TGCGCCAGCAGGACGTTGACTAGCGGGAGCCCAGATACGCAGTATTTT.

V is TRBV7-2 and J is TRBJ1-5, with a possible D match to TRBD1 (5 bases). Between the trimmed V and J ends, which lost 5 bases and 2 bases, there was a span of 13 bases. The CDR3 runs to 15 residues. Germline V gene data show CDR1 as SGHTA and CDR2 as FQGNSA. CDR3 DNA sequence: TGTGCCAGCAGCCCGGGGAGGGGCCGCAATCAGCCCCAGCATTTT. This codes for CASSPGRGRNQPQHF.

The CDR3 protein is CASSLGREYEYEQFF. CDR3 bases: TGTGCCAGCAGCTTGGGGCGGGAGTATGAGTATGAGCAGTTCTTC. The chain couples TRBV5-4 to TRBJ2-1, with 7 nucleotides matching TRBD2. Germline trimming cut 0 bases from V and 8 bases from J; bases unmatched to any gene: 8. Germline-derived CDR1 and CDR2 are SGHNT and YYREEE (reference sequence). The CDR3 loop spans 15 amino acids.

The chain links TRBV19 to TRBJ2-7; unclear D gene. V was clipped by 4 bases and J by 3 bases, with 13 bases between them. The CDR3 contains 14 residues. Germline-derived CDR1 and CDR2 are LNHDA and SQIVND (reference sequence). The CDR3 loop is CASSTLQVHYEQYF. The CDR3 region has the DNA TGTGCCAGTAGTACTCTGCAGGTCCACTACGAGCAGTACTTC.

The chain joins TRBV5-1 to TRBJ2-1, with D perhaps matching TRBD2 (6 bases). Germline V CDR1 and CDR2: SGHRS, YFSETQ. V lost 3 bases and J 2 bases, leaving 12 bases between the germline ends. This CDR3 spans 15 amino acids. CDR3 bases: TGCGCCAGCAGCTCCGGGGGACCGACCTACAATGAGCAGTTCTTC. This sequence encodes CASSSGGPTYNEQFF.

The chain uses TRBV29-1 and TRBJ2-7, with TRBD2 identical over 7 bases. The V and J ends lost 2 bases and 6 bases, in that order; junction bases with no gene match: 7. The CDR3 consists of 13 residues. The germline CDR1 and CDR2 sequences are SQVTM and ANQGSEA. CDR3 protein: CSVELAARLEQYF. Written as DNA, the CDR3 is TGCAGCGTTGAACTAGCGGCCCGGCTCGAGCAGTACTTC.

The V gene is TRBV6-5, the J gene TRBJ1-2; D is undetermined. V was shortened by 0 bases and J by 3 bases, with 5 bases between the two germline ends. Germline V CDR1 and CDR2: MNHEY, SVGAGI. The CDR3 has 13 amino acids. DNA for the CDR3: TGTGCCAGCAGTTACTCTCAGTACTATGGCTACACCTTC. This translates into CASSYSQYYGYTF.

The CDR3 here is CASSLDRREQYF. DNA for the CDR3: TGTGCCAGCAGCTTAGACCGGCGCGAGCAGTACTTC. J is TRBJ2-7 and V is TRBV7-2; no reliable D call. V was trimmed by 1 base and J by 6 bases, leaving 7 bases between them. Germline CDR1 SGHTA, CDR2 FQGNSA. The CDR3 is 12 amino acids.

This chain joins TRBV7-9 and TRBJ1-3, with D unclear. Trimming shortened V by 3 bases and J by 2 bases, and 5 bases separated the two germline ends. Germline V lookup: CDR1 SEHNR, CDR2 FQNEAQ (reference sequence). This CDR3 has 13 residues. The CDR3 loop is CASSFSTGNTIYF. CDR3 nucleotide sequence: TGTGCCAGCAGCTTTAGCACTGGAAACACCATATATTTT.

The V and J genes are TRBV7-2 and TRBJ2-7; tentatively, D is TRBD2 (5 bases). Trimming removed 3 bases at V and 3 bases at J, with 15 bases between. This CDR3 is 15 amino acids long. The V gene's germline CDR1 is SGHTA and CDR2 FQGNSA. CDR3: CASSFTGMANYEQYF. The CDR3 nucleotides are TGTGCCAGCAGCTTTACGGGAATGGCGAACTACGAGCAGTACTTC.

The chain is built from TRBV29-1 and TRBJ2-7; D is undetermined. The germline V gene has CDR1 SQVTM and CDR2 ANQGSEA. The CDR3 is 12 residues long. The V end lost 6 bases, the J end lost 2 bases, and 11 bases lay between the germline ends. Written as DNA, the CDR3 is TGCAGCGTCCGAGAGTCGGCCTACGAGCAGTACTTC. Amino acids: CSVRESAYEQYF.

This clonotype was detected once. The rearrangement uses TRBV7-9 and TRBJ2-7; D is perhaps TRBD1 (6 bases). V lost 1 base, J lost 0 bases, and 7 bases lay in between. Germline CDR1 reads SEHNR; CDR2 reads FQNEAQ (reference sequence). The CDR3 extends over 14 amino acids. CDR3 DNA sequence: TGTGCCAGCAGCTTAGGCAGGGGCTCCTACGAGCAGTACTTC. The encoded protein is CASSLGRGSYEQYF.

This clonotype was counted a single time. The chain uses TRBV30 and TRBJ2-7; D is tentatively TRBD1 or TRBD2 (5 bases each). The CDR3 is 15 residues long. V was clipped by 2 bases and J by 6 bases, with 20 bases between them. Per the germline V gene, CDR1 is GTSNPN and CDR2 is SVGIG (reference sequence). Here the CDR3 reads CAWSTRTRDPCEQYF. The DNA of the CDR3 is TGTGCCTGGAGTACCCGGACACGGGACCCCTGCGAGCAGTACTTC.

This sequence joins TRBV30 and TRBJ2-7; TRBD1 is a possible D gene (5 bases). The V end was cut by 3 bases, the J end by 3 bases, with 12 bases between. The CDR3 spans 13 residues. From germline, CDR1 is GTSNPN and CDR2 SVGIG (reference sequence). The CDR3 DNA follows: TGTGCCTGGAGAGAACTCCAGGGCTACGAGCAGTACTTC. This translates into CAWRELQGYEQYF. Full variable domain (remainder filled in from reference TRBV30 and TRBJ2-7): SQTIHQWPATLVQPVGSPLSLECTVEGTSNPNLYWYRQAAGRGLQLLFYSVGIGQISSEVPQNLSASRPQDRQFILSSKKLLLSDSGFYLCAWRELQGYEQYFGPGTRLTVT.

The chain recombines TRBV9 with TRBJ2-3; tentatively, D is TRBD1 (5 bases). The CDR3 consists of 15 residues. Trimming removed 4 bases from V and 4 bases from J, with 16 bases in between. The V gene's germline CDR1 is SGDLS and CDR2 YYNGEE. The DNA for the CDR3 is TGTGCCAGCAGCCGCGACCTATCAGGGCCAGATACGCAGTATTTT. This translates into CASSRDLSGPDTQYF.

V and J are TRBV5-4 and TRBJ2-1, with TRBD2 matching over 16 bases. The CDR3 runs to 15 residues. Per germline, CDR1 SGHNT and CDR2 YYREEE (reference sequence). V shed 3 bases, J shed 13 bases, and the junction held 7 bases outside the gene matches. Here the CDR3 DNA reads TGTGCCAGCAGCTCAGGGACTAGCGGGAGGGCCCGTCAGTTCTTC. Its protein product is CASSSGTSGRARQFF.

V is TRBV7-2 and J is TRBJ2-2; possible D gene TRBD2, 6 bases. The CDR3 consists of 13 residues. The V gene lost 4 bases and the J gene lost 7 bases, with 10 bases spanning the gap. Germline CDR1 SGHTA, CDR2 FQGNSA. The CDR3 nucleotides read TGTGCCAGCAGCTCTCTGACTAGCGGGGAGCTGTTTTTT. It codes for CASSSLTSGELFF.

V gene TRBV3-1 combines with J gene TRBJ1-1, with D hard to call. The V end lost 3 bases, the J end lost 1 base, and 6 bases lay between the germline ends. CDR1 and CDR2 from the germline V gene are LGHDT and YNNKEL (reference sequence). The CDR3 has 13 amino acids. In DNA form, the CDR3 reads TGTGCCAGCAGCCACGAGGGGAACACTGAAGCTTTCTTT. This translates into CASSHEGNTEAFF.

CDR3 loop: CASTPFQGSGNTIYF. In nucleotides, the CDR3 is TGTGCCAGCACCCCATTTCAAGGCTCTGGAAACACCATATATTTT. The chain joins TRBV7-9 to TRBJ1-3; D unresolved. Trimming stripped 7 bases from V and 0 bases from J, with 13 bases between. CDR3 length equals 15 residues. Germline V gene lookup returns CDR1 SEHNR and CDR2 FQNEAQ (reference sequence).